This entry is about one T cell receptor (beta chain). This sample was included in a study of blood T cell repertoires in COVID-19. Background on the study: Italy, Spain and the United States were the sources of the convalescent and acute COVID-19 samples.

Under the authors' procedure: Amplification from reference gene primers served as the basis for estimated nucleated cell counts. Sequencing was performed with immunoSEQ multiplex PCR; in TCRdb, only in-frame clones are kept and a portion is missing. V and J calls and clone size follow that table, whereas D and trimming were derived from the DNA. The table records about 170,000 clones, around 86% of them present only once. Germline V gene sequence: CDR1 SNHLY, CDR2 FYNNEI. Trimming removed 9 bases at V and 5 bases at J, with 14 bases between. The CDR3 consists of 13 residues. The clonotype was recovered from a woman aged 80 or over with COVID-19, enrolled during active disease. This chain connects TRBV2 to TRBJ2-1, with D hard to call. Sequences were obtained from peripheral blood. The CDR3 is CASSWAPNNEQFF. The CDR3 DNA sequence: TGTGCCAGTAGTTGGGCTCCTAACAATGAGCAGTTCTTC. The full variable domain, its missing parts supplied by reference TRBV2 and TRBJ2-1, is EPEVTQTPSHQVTQMGQEVILRCVPISNHLYFYWYRQILGQKVEFLVSFYNNEISEKSEIFDDQFSVERPDGSNFTLKIRSTKLEDSAMYFCASSWAPNNEQFFGPGTRLTVL.